This T cell receptor (beta chain) derives from a study of T cell repertoires in cytomegalovirus infection. Turning to the study itself: Alongside well-studied HLA-B-restricted CMV epitopes, recently identified HLA-C-restricted CMV epitopes were also used. The public TCR beta signatures pointed to both CMV infection and matching HLA type. Study outcomes and limitations: In two of eight donors, the top clonotype was HLA-C-restricted CMV-specific. Carriers of CMV plus the relevant HLA were identified by cumulative public TCR beta family frequency.

Via MiXCR, TCRdb re-called the reads, giving one row per CDR3 protein. The sample consists of 100,000 to 150,000 distinct CDR3 sequences, 30% to 40% of them appearing once. V lost 7 bases, J lost 0 bases, and 4 bases stayed unmatched. This CDR3 has 14 amino acids. Ten or more counts support this clonotype. Its antigen is undetermined. The chain combines TRBV12-3 or TRBV12-4 with TRBJ2-5; TRBD1 matches 8 bases. Here the sequenced sample was CD8+ T cells from cultured PBMCs, taken from culture after CMV antigen stimulation. The TCR comes from a human donor in good health (CMV status not recorded). Some clones in this sample may be carry-over from other donors' samples. DNA for the CDR3: TGTGCCAGCACCAAGACAGGGGACCAAGAGACCCAGTACTTC. This translates into CASTKTGDQETQYF.